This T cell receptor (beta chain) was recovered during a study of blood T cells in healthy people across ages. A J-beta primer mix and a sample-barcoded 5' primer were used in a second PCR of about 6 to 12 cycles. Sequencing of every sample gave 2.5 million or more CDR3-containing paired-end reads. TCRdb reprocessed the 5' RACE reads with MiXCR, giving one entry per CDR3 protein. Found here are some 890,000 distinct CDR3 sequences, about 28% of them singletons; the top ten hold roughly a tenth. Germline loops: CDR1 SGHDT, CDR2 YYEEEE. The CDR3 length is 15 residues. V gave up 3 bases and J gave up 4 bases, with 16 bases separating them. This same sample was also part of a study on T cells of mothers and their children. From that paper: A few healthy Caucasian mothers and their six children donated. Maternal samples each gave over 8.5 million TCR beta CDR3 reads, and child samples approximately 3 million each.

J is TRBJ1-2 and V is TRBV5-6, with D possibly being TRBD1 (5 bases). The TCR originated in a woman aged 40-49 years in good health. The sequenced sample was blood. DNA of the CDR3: TGTGCCAGCAGCTCTACACAACTGGGACTCTATGGCTACACCTTC. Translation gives CASSSTQLGLYGYTF.